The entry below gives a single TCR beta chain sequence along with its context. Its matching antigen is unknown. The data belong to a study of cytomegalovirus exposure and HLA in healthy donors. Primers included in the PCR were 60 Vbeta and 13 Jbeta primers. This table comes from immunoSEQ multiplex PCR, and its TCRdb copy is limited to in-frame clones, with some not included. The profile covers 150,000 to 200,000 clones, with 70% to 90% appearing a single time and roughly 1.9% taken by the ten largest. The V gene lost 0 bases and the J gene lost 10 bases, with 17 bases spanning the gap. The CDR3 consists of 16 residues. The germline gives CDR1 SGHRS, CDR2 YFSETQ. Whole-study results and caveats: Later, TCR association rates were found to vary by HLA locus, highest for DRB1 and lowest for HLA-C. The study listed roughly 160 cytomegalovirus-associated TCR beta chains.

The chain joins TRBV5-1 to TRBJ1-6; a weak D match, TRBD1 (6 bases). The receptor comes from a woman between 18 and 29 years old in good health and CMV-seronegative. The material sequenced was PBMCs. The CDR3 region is CASSLAPGDRRSPLHF. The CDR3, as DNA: TGCGCCAGCAGCTTGGCGCCAGGGGATCGGAGATCACCCCTCCACTTT.